A single sample gave rise to the 20 T cell receptor beta chains below, sequenced in a study of blood T cell repertoires in COVID-19. The table came from immunoSEQ multiplex PCR; TCRdb's copy has only in-frame clones and leaves some out. The data contain 150,000 to 200,000 clones, roughly 82% of them singletons. Input material: peripheral blood. These receptors were obtained from a woman aged 40 to 50 with COVID-19, enrolled during active disease.

The table lists this clone with a count of one. The rearrangement links TRBV3-1 (or the pseudogene TRBV3-2) to TRBJ2-2; D not certain. Germline loops: CDR1 LGHDT, CDR2 YNNKEL (reference sequence). With 2 bases removed from V and 3 bases from J, the gap between germline ends came to 7 bases. This CDR3 is 14 amino acids long. In DNA form, the CDR3 reads TGTGCCAGCAGCCAAATGGCCTACACCGGGGAGCTGTTTTTT. Its translation: CASSQMAYTGELFF.

The chain joins TRBV30 to TRBJ1-1; possibly TRBD1 for D (5 bases). V lost 2 bases and J lost 4, with 14 bases in between. This CDR3 contains 14 residues. The germline gives CDR1 GTSNPN, CDR2 SVGIG (reference sequence). CDR3 coding DNA: TGTGCCTGGAGTCCCCGGGGGTCCCTCACTGAAGCTTTCTTT. Amino acid sequence: CAWSPRGSLTEAFF. The entire variable domain, with the rest obtained from reference TRBV30 and TRBJ1-1, is as follows: SQTIHQWPATLVQPVGSPLSLECTVEGTSNPNLYWYRQAAGRGLQLLFYSVGIGQISSEVPQNLSASRPQDRQFILSSKKLLLSDSGFYLCAWSPRGSLTEAFFGQGTRLTVV.

The CDR3 here is CASSLDRLNSPLHF. Here the CDR3 DNA reads TGTGCCAGCAGCTTGGACAGGTTAAATTCACCCCTCCACTTT. The chain is built from TRBV7-9 and TRBJ1-6; 7 nucleotides align to TRBD1. This CDR3 is built from 14 residues. The V gene end was trimmed by 3 bases and the J gene end by 7 bases; junction bases not matched to a gene: 3. Germline V gene lookup returns CDR1 SEHNR and CDR2 FQNEAQ (reference sequence).

V is TRBV6-5 and J is TRBJ2-4, with D maybe TRBD2 (6 bases). The CDR3 sequence is 15 residues long. Trimming took 6 bases from V and 1 from J, leaving 13 bases between them. Germline V gene lookup returns CDR1 MNHEY and CDR2 SVGAGI. Here the CDR3 DNA reads TGTGCCAGCAGGGCCGGGAGCACCGCCAAAAACATTCAGTACTTC. Its protein product is CASRAGSTAKNIQYF.

This chain links TRBV7-9 with TRBJ1-5; perhaps TRBD1 as D (5 bases). There are 15 residues in the CDR3. The germline V gene encodes CDR1 SEHNR and CDR2 FQNEAQ (reference sequence). Trimming stripped 1 base from V and 3 bases from J, with 10 bases between. CDR3: CASSLVGGVNQPQHF. The CDR3 DNA reads TGTGCCAGCAGCTTAGTCGGGGGGGTCAATCAGCCCCAGCATTTT.

Turning to this clone: The same CDR3 arises from other DNA sequences in this sample as well. V gene TRBV5-1 combines with J gene TRBJ2-2; 9 bases line up with TRBD1. Germline values: CDR1 SGHRS, CDR2 YFSETQ. Trimming at V came to 3 bases and at J to 2 bases, leaving 2 bases not matched to a gene. This CDR3 is built from 15 residues. DNA for the CDR3: TGCGCCAGCAGCTCGGGACAGGGAAACACCGGGGAGCTGTTTTTT. Protein product: CASSSGQGNTGELFF.

The V and J genes are TRBV6-5 and TRBJ2-3; unclear D gene. CDR1 is MNHEY, CDR2 SVGAGI, per germline. V was trimmed by 6 bases and J by 4 bases, leaving 8 bases between them. CDR3 size: 12 residues. The CDR3 reads CASSQDADTQYF. The CDR3 nucleotides read TGTGCCAGCAGCCAGGATGCAGATACGCAGTATTTT.

The gene calls are TRBV29-1 and TRBJ1-1, with D perhaps TRBD1 (6 bases). The CDR3 runs 12 residues. Germline V gives CDR1 SQVTM, CDR2 ANQGSEA. The ends were cut back, 6 bases at V and 2 bases at J, with 10 bases in the middle. The CDR3 spells CSVQTGNTEAFF. DNA for the CDR3: TGCAGCGTACAGACAGGAAACACTGAAGCTTTCTTT.

This clone was observed a handful of times. This sequence joins TRBV4-2 and TRBJ1-6; the D gene is possibly TRBD1 (6 bases). The CDR3 totals 17 residues. Germline assignment: CDR1 LGHNA and CDR2 YNFKEQ. The ends were cut back, 1 base at V and 7 bases at J, with 17 bases in the middle. This CDR3 reads CASSQVASRDTNSPLHF. The DNA of the CDR3 is TGTGCCAGCAGCCAAGTCGCTTCCCGGGACACAAATTCACCCCTCCACTTT.

This chain joins TRBV4-1 and TRBJ2-3; 8 nucleotides line up with TRBD1. Looked up from germline, CDR1 is MGHRA and CDR2 is YSYEKL. Germline trimming cut 4 bases from V and 6 bases from J; bases unmatched to any gene: 12. The CDR3 extends over 16 amino acids. This CDR3 reads CASSPRGQGAEDTQYF. Here the CDR3 DNA reads TGCGCCAGCAGCCCTAGGGGGCAGGGGGCAGAGGATACGCAGTATTTT.

This sequence joins TRBV3-1 (or the pseudogene TRBV3-2) and TRBJ1-4; D is perhaps TRBD1 (5 bases). Looked up from germline, CDR1 is LGHDT and CDR2 is YNNKEL (reference sequence). Trimming left V 4 bases short and J 3 bases short, with 12 bases between. The CDR3 covers 15 residues. The CDR3 sequence is CASSRSGGANEKLFF. CDR3 coding DNA: TGTGCCAGCAGCCGGAGCGGAGGGGCTAATGAAAAACTGTTTTTT.

The chain recombines TRBV19 with TRBJ2-3; TRBD2 agrees at 9 bases. V shed 4 bases and J 0 bases; nucleotides not matched to a gene: 5. CDR3 length: 16 residues. In germline, CDR1 is LNHDA, CDR2 SQIVND (reference sequence). The CDR3 sequence: CASSSGAGGSTDTQYF. DNA of the CDR3: TGTGCCAGTAGTAGTGGTGCGGGGGGGAGCACAGATACGCAGTATTTT.

The chain combines TRBV7-8 with TRBJ1-5; no definite D call. CDR1 and CDR2 from the germline V gene are SGHVS and FQNEAQ. The length of the CDR3 is 15 residues. Between the trimmed V and J ends, which lost 4 bases and 3 bases, there was a span of 13 bases. The CDR3 bases are TGTGCCAGCAGCTCCATGGGAGTTCCCAATCAGCCCCAGCATTTT. It is translated as CASSSMGVPNQPQHF. The full variable domain, completed using reference TRBV7-8 and TRBJ1-5, is GAGVSQSPRYKVAKRGQDVALRCDPISGHVSLFWYQQALGQGPEFLTYFQNEAQLDKSGLPSDRFFAERPEGSVSTLKIQRTQQEDSAVYLCASSSMGVPNQPQHFGDGTRLSIL.

V and J are TRBV10-2 and TRBJ2-2; no firm D call. V dropped 8 bases and J dropped 6 bases, with 10 bases sitting between them. There are 12 residues in the CDR3. CDR1 and CDR2 from the germline V gene are WSHSY and SAAADI. In DNA, the CDR3 is TGCGCCAGCGAAGCGAGAGCCGGGGAGCTGTTTTTT. It codes for CASEARAGELFF.

The CDR3 reads CASSHSFLAGGYNEQFF. The CDR3 DNA follows: TGTGCCAGCAGCCACTCGTTCCTAGCGGGGGGCTACAATGAGCAGTTCTTC. This chain joins TRBV5-5 and TRBJ2-1, with 11 positions matching TRBD2. V lost 4 bases and J lost 3; bases outside the gene matches: 9. Per the germline V gene, CDR1 is SGHKS and CDR2 is YYEKEE (reference sequence). The CDR3 is made up of 17 amino acids.

The rearrangement links TRBV4-1 to TRBJ1-1; perhaps TRBD1 as D (5 bases). This CDR3 is 15 amino acids long. From germline, CDR1 is MGHRA and CDR2 YSYEKL. V lost 4 bases and J lost 0, with 12 bases in between. CDR3 DNA: TGCGCCAGCAGCCGACAAGGGGCTATGAACACTGAAGCTTTCTTT. Translated: CASSRQGAMNTEAFF.

The chain carries TRBV21-1 and TRBJ1-4; TRBD1 is the table's D call, not checked against the DNA. TRBV21-1 is marked as a pseudogene. The CDR3 has 16 amino acids. In DNA form, the CDR3 reads TGTGCCAGCAGCAAAGCTGGACAGGGGTGGGGTGAAAAACTGTTTTTT. Residues: CASSKAGQGWGEKLFF.

This clone occurred a few times. The rearrangement links TRBV24-1 to TRBJ2-3; tentative D call: TRBD1 (6 bases). Deletions cut 5 bases from V and 4 bases from J, with 12 bases between. CDR1 is KGHDR and CDR2 is SFDVKD in the germline V gene. The CDR3 is made up of 14 amino acids. As DNA, the CDR3 is TGTGCCACCAGTGGAGCATCAGGGGCAGATACGCAGTATTTT. Residues: CATSGASGADTQYF.

The rearrangement uses TRBV29-1 and TRBJ2-1; TRBD1 is a possible D gene (7 bases). The CDR3 extends over 16 amino acids. Trimming cost V 8 bases and J 0 bases, with 20 bases left between them. CDR1 is SQVTM, CDR2 ANQGSEA, per germline. In DNA, the CDR3 is TGCAGCTCGTCTGCAGGGGGGAGACGCTCCTACAATGAGCAGTTCTTC. Protein sequence: CSSSAGGRRSYNEQFF.

The gene calls are TRBV7-9 and TRBJ1-4; TRBD1 matches at 7 bases. Germline values: CDR1 SEHNR, CDR2 FQNEAQ (reference sequence). This CDR3 has 16 amino acids. V shed 5 bases and J 7 bases; nucleotides not matched to a gene: 13. The CDR3 region is CASSARTRQGSEKLFF. The CDR3, as DNA: TGTGCCAGCAGCGCCCGCACTCGACAGGGTAGTGAAAAACTGTTTTTT.